These 25 T cell receptor beta chains share one sample of origin, sequenced in a study of patients and donors after allogeneic stem cell transplantation. MiXCR, run by TCRdb on the RT-PCR reads, gives a single entry per CDR3 protein. Of 800,000 to 1,000,000 distinct CDR3 sequences listed, roughly 17% are singletons. The sequencing input was blood, either unsorted or a sorted T cell fraction (not recorded which). The origin of the receptors is a human donor who was either an allogeneic HSCT recipient or a stem cell or donor lymphocyte infusion donor (not recorded which). It is not recorded whose cells these are; they may come from a transplant donor.

V gene TRBV6-5 combines with J gene TRBJ2-6, with D maybe TRBD2 (5 bases). Germline V gives CDR1 MNHEY, CDR2 SVGAGI. The CDR3 has 15 residues. V was shortened by 4 bases and J by 4 bases, with 11 bases between the two germline ends. The CDR3, as DNA: TGTGCCAGCAGTTCCGGGGAAACCGGGGCCAACGTCCTGACTTTC. It encodes CASSSGETGANVLTF.

The sample holds a few counts of this clonotype. The chain links TRBV9 to TRBJ2-3; D remains ambiguous. The CDR3 runs to 13 residues. V was cut by 3 bases and J by 5 bases, with 10 bases left in between. Germline assignment: CDR1 SGDLS and CDR2 YYNGEE. This CDR3 is CASSDPIEDTQYF. The DNA of the CDR3 is TGTGCCAGCAGCGACCCTATCGAAGATACGCAGTATTTT.

This clonotype was seen a single time. The conserved phenylalanine or tryptophan is not found at the CDR3 terminus, so this likely reflects a read error. The chain links TRBV5-6 to TRBJ2-7; D unresolved. The V end was cut by 2 bases, the J end by 4 bases, with 13 bases between. The CDR3 has 14 amino acids. Germline-derived CDR1 and CDR2 are SGHDT and YYEEEE. CDR3 in DNA: TGTGCCAGCAGCTTATCTCCCAACCATTACGAGCAGTACTAC. Amino acids: CASSLSPNHYEQYY.

This chain joins TRBV6-1 and TRBJ1-4; no clear D gene. V lost 0 bases to trimming and J lost 8 bases, with 16 bases between them. CDR3 size: 16 residues. Germline CDR1 MNHNS, CDR2 SASEGT. Here the CDR3 reads CASSEAREVAVEKLFF. CDR3 DNA sequence: TGTGCCAGCAGTGAAGCGCGTGAGGTGGCGGTGGAAAAACTGTTTTTT.

The chain employs TRBV11-3 and TRBJ2-2; D perhaps matches TRBD2 (5 bases). Germline values: CDR1 SGHNT, CDR2 YENEEA. V was cut by 6 bases and J by 6 bases, with 14 bases left in between. The length of the CDR3 is 14 residues. The CDR3 spells CASSRNTGSGELFF. For the CDR3, the DNA is TGTGCCAGCAGTCGAAATACGGGGTCCGGGGAGCTGTTTTTT.

V gene TRBV9 combines with J gene TRBJ1-1; D not resolved. The CDR3 extends over 13 amino acids. Trimming removed 0 bases from V and 6 bases from J, with 9 bases in between. Per germline, CDR1 SGDLS and CDR2 YYNGEE. The CDR3 reads CASSVVEEAEAFF. The CDR3 DNA sequence: TGTGCCAGCAGCGTAGTTGAAGAGGCTGAAGCTTTCTTT.

This clonotype was picked up a small number of times. The chain is built from TRBV20-1 and TRBJ2-3, with 8 positions matching TRBD2. The V segment lost 2 bases and the J segment 7 bases; nucleotides outside the gene matches: 5. The CDR3 contains 13 residues. CDR1 and CDR2 from the germline V gene are DFQATT and SNEGSKA (reference sequence). As DNA, the CDR3 is TGCAGTGCTAGACCCGGGACTAGGAATACGCAGTATTTT. It specifies CSARPGTRNTQYF.

This chain joins TRBV20-1 and TRBJ2-7; 12 nucleotides match TRBD2. Germline-derived CDR1 and CDR2 are DFQATT and SNEGSKA (reference sequence). Trimming took 0 bases from V and 0 from J; bases not matched to a gene: 3. The CDR3 totals 16 residues. The CDR3 bases are TGCAGTGCTAGAGATCCGACTAGCGGGGGCTCCTACGAGCAGTACTTC. It yields the protein CSARDPTSGGSYEQYF.

This clonotype was seen a handful of times. The chain joins TRBV5-1 to TRBJ1-3, with no clear D. This CDR3 contains 14 residues. Trimming took 0 bases from V and 2 from J, leaving 6 bases between them. Germline V lookup: CDR1 SGHRS, CDR2 YFSETQ. The CDR3, as DNA: TGCGCCAGCAGCTTGGAATTTCCTGGAAACACCATATATTTT. Translation gives CASSLEFPGNTIYF.

The chain carries TRBV2 and TRBJ2-7; TRBD2 matches at 13 bases. The CDR3 covers 14 residues. Germline V CDR1 and CDR2: SNHLY, FYNNEI. V lost 7 bases, J lost 2 bases, and 2 bases stayed unmatched. The DNA of the CDR3 is TGTGCCAGCACCGGGACTAGCGGGGCCTACGAGCAGTACTTC. The encoded protein is CASTGTSGAYEQYF.

The V gene is TRBV12-3 or TRBV12-4, the J gene TRBJ2-1; D is undetermined. Trimming stripped 3 bases from V and 6 bases from J, with 12 bases between. The CDR3 consists of 14 residues. In DNA, the CDR3 is TGTGCCAGCAGTTTCCCTCATTGGAGCAATGAGCAGTTCTTC. Its protein product is CASSFPHWSNEQFF.

This clonotype is a singleton in its sample. CDR3 sequence (DNA): TGTGCCAGCAGCTTAACTCGCGGGGCCCACGAGCAGTACTTC. Residues: CASSLTRGAHEQYF. The V call is TRBV7-6, the J call TRBJ2-7, with D maybe TRBD2 (6 bases). Germline CDR1 SGHVS, CDR2 FNYEAQ. Deletions cut 2 bases from V and 5 bases from J, with 13 bases between. This CDR3 has 14 amino acids.

This clonotype came up a few times. V and J are TRBV28 and TRBJ1-5; no reliable D call. Germline CDR1 and CDR2: MDHEN and SYDVKM. Trimming removed 5 bases at V and 3 bases at J, with 11 bases between. The CDR3 has 14 amino acids. This CDR3 reads CASSPLLANQPQHF. Here the CDR3 DNA reads TGTGCCAGCAGTCCCCTGTTGGCCAATCAGCCCCAGCATTTT.

The table lists this clonotype with a few counts. The chain has TRBV5-1 and TRBJ2-3, with D possibly TRBD2 on 6 matching bases. V lost 7 bases, J lost 0 bases, and 9 bases lay in between. This CDR3 region has 13 residues. Germline V CDR1 and CDR2: SGHRS, YFSETQ. The CDR3 sequence is CASGDSSTDTQYF. CDR3 DNA: TGCGCCAGCGGGGACTCGAGCACAGATACGCAGTATTTT.

The CDR3 loop is CASSQDTSGSFRDTQYF. The DNA for the CDR3 is TGCGCCAGCAGCCAAGATACCAGCGGGAGCTTTCGAGATACGCAGTATTTT. V usage is TRBV4-1 and J usage is TRBJ2-3, with TRBD2 matching over 8 bases. The trim removed 0 bases at V and 5 bases at J, leaving 10 bases unmatched. The CDR3 spans 17 residues. CDR1 MGHRA and CDR2 YSYEKL come from the germline V gene.

The CDR3 sequence: CSARSVDLINSPLHF. The CDR3 region has the DNA TGCAGTGCTAGGAGTGTTGATTTAATAAATTCACCCCTCCACTTT. The rearrangement links TRBV20-1 to TRBJ1-6; the D is unclear. The germline CDR1 and CDR2 sequences are DFQATT and SNEGSKA (reference sequence). V gave up 3 bases and J gave up 7 bases, with 16 bases separating them. CDR3 size: 15 residues.

In this sample, this clonotype turned up a few times. The chain has TRBV20-1 and TRBJ2-1; 10 bases are shared with TRBD2. The V gene end was trimmed by 3 bases and the J gene end by 1 base; junction bases not matched to a gene: 15. Germline V lookup: CDR1 DFQATT, CDR2 SNEGSKA (reference sequence). This CDR3 region has 19 residues. Written as DNA, the CDR3 is TGCAGTGCTAGGCCCCACCGTCCGTTAGCGGGAGGTTCCTACAATGAGCAGTTCTTC. Protein product: CSARPHRPLAGGSYNEQFF.

At least ten counts were recorded for this clonotype. The genes are TRBV20-1 and TRBJ2-7; D remains unclear. The ends were cut back, 2 bases at V and 2 bases at J, with 10 bases in the middle. CDR1 and CDR2 from the germline V gene are DFQATT and SNEGSKA (reference sequence). This CDR3 comprises 13 residues. CDR3 sequence reads: CSARNPRTYEQYF. The CDR3 bases are TGCAGTGCTAGAAATCCTAGGACCTACGAGCAGTACTTC.

The chain links TRBV18 to TRBJ2-5; D gene ambiguous. V lost 1 base and J lost 3, with 12 bases in between. The CDR3 runs 15 residues. Germline lookup yields CDR1 KGHSH and CDR2 LQKENI. The CDR3 bases are TGTGCCAGCTCACCACTAATGAATCGGGAAGAGACCCAGTACTTC. It codes for CASSPLMNREETQYF.

The chain links TRBV24-1 to TRBJ1-1; D is unresolved. V was clipped by 1 base and J by 2 bases, with 10 bases between them. CDR1 and CDR2 (germline): KGHDR, SFDVKD. The CDR3 contains 15 residues. This chain's CDR3 is CATSDLGWANTEAFF. Written as DNA, the CDR3 is TGTGCCACCAGTGATTTAGGATGGGCCAACACTGAAGCTTTCTTT.

This clonotype was detected only a few times. The chain carries TRBV5-1 and TRBJ1-2; TRBD1 is a possible D gene (6 bases). The germline CDR1 and CDR2 sequences are SGHRS and YFSETQ. This CDR3 has 15 amino acids. Trimming removed 4 bases from V and 5 bases from J, with 18 bases in between. The DNA of the CDR3 is TGCGCCAGCAGCCTACCGGGACAAAAAGGATATGGCTACACCTTC. Protein product: CASSLPGQKGYGYTF.

Remarks on this clonotype: The limits of the CDR3 on the DNA are not certain, so only TCRdb's listed CDR3 is given. This chain links TRBV20-1 with TRBJ2-1; TRBD1 reflects the table's D call only, with no check against the DNA. CDR1 and CDR2 from the germline V gene are DFQATT and SNEGSKA (reference sequence). The CDR3 totals 12 residues, both ends included. CDR3 amino acids: CSARSVAQGAFF.

The chain recombines TRBV20-1 with TRBJ2-7; possible D gene TRBD2, 5 bases. The CDR3 totals 12 residues. CDR1 is DFQATT and CDR2 is SNEGSKA in the germline V gene (reference sequence). V lost 4 bases to trimming and J lost 5 bases, with 12 bases between them. The DNA of the CDR3 is TGCAGTGCTAAGCAGGACTTCAACGAGCAGTACTTC. Protein product: CSAKQDFNEQYF.

This sequence joins TRBV25-1 and TRBJ2-5, with a weak D call TRBD2 (5 bases). Between the trimmed V and J ends, which lost 6 bases and 5 bases, there was a span of 7 bases. Germline V gene lookup returns CDR1 MGHDK and CDR2 SYGVNS. The CDR3 length is 11 residues. The CDR3 DNA reads TGTGCCAGCAGGCGGGCGGAGACCCAGTACTTC. It yields the protein CASRRAETQYF.

This clonotype was observed a handful of times. This chain connects TRBV5-8 to TRBJ1-1; 11 positions agree with TRBD1. Germline assignment: CDR1 SGHTS and CDR2 YDEGEE. The CDR3 totals 15 residues. Trimming removed 0 bases from V and 6 bases from J; junction bases left unmatched: 4. This CDR3 reads CASSLAGQGAAEAFF. The CDR3 coding sequence is TGTGCCAGCAGCTTGGCTGGACAGGGGGCCGCTGAAGCTTTCTTT.